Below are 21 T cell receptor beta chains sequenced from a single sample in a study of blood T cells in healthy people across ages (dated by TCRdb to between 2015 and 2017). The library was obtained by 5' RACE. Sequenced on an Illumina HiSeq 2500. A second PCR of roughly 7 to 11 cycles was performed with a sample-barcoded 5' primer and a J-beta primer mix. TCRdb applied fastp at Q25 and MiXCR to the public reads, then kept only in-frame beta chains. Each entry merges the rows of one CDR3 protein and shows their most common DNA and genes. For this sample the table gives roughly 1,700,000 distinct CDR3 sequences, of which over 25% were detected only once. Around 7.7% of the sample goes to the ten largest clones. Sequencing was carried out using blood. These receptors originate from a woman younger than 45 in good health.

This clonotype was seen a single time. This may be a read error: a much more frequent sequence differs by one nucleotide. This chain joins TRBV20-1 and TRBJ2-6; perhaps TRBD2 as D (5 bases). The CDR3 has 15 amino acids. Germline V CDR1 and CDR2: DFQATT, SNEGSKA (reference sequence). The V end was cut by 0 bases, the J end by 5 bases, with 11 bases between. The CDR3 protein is CSARDAGSRANVLTF. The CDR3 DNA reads TGCAGTGCTAGAGACGCGGGTTCTAGGGCCAACGTCCTGACTTTC.

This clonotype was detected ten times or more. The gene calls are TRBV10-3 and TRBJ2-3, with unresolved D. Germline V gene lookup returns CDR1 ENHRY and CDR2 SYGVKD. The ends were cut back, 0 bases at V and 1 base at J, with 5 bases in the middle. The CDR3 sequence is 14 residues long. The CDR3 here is CAISESSGTDTQYF. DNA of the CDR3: TGTGCCATCAGTGAGTCCTCCGGCACAGATACGCAGTATTTT.

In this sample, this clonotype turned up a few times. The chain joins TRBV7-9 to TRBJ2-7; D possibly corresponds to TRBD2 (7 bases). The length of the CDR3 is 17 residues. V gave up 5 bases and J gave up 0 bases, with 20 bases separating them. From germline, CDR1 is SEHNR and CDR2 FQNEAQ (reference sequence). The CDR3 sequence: CASSPRGGGQSSYEQYF. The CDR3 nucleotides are TGTGCCAGCAGCCCGAGGGGGGGGGGTCAGAGCTCCTACGAGCAGTACTTC.

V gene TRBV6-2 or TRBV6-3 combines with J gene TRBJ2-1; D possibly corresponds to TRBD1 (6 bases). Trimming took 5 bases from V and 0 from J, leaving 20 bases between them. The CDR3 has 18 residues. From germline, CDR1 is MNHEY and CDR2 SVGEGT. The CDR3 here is CASSPLPGQFSSYNEQFF. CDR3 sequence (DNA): TGTGCCAGCAGTCCCCTCCCGGGACAATTCAGCTCCTACAATGAGCAGTTCTTC.

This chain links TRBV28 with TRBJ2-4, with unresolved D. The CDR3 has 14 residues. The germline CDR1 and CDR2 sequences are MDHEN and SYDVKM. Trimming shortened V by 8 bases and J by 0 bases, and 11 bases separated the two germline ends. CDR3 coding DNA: TGTGCCAGCCGCCAGTCAGGAGCCAAAAACATTCAGTACTTC. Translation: CASRQSGAKNIQYF.

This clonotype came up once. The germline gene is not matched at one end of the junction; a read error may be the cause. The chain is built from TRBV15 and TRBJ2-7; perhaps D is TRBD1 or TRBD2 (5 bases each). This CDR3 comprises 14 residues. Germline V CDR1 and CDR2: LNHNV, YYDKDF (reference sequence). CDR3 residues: CVTSREAAGSEQYF. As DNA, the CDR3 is TGTGTCACCAGCAGAGAGGCGGCAGGGAGCGAGCAGTACTTC. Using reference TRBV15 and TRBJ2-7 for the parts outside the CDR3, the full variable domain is DAMVIQNPRYQVTQFGKPVTLSCSQTLNHNVMYWYQQKSSQAPKLLFHYYDKDFNNEADTPDNFQSRRPNTSFCFLDIRSPGLGDTAMYLCVTSREAAGSEQYFGPGTRLTVT.

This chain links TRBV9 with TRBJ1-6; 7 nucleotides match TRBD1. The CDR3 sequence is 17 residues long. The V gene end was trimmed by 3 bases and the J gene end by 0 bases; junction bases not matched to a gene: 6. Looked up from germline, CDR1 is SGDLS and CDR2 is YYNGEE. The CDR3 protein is CASSDRDSSSYNSPLHF. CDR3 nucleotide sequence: TGTGCCAGCAGCGACCGGGACAGTAGCTCCTATAATTCACCCCTCCACTTT.

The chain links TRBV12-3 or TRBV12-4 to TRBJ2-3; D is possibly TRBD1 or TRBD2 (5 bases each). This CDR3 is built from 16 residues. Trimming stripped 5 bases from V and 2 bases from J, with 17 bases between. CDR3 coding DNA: TGTGCCAGCAGTCTCCGGGACGGCATCAACACAGATACGCAGTATTTT. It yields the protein CASSLRDGINTDTQYF.

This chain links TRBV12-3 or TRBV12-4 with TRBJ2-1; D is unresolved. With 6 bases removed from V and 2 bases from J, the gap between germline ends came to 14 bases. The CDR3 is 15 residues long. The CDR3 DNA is TGTGCCAGCAGCATTCGACCGTCTCCCTACAATGAGCAGTTCTTC. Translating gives CASSIRPSPYNEQFF.

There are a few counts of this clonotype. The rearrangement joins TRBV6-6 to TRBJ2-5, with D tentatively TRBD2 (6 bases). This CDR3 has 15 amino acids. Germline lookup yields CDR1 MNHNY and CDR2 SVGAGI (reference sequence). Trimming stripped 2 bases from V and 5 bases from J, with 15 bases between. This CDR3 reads CASSYNPTSGETQYF. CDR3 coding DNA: TGTGCCAGCAGTTACAATCCAACCAGCGGGGAGACCCAGTACTTC.

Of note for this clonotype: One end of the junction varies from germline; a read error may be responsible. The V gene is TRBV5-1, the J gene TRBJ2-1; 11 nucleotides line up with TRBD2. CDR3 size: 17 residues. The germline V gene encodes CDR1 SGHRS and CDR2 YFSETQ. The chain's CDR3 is CASRLGLTSGAYNEQFF. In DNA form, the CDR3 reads TGCGCCAGCAGATTGGGCCTGACTAGCGGGGCCTACAATGAGCAGTTCTTC.

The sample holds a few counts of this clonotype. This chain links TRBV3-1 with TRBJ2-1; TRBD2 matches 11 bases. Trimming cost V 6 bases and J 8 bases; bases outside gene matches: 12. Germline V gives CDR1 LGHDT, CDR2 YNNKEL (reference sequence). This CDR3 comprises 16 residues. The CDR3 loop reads CASSPLLAGVIDEQFF. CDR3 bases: TGTGCCAGCAGTCCCTTACTAGCGGGAGTTATCGATGAGCAGTTCTTC.

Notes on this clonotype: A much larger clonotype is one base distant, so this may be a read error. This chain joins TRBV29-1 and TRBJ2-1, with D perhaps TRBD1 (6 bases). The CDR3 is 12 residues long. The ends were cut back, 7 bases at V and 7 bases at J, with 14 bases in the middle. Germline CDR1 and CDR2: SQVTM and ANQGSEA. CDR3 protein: CSAHRAGNEQFF. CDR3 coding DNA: TGCAGCGCACACAGGGCTGGAAATGAGCAGTTCTTC.

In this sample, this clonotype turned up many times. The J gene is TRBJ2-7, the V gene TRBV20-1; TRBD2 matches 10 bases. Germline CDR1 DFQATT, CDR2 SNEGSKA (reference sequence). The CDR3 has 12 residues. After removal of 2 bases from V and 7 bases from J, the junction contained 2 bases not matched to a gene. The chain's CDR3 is CSARTSGNEQYF. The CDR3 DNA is TGCAGTGCTAGAACTAGCGGGAATGAGCAGTACTTC.

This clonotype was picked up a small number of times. CDR3 nucleotide sequence: TGTGCCAGCAGTCGCACGGGACGGACCTACGAGCAGTACTTC. Protein product: CASSRTGRTYEQYF. V is TRBV2 and J is TRBJ2-7; perhaps D is TRBD1 or TRBD2 (5 bases each). CDR1 SNHLY and CDR2 FYNNEI come from the germline V gene. The CDR3 spans 14 residues. Between the trimmed V and J ends, which lost 5 bases and 2 bases, there was a span of 13 bases.

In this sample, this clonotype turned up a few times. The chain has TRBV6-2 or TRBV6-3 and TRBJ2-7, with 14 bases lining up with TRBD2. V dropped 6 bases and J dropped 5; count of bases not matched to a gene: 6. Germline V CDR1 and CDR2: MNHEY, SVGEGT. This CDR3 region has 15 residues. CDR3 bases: TGTGCCAGCAGCCAGGGACTAGCGGGAGTTGACGAGCAGTACTTC. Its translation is CASSQGLAGVDEQYF.

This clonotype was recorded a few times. As DNA, the CDR3 is TGTGCCAGTAGTATCGTAGGGACGGACTCCTTCTCCTACGAGCAGTACTTC. Its translation: CASSIVGTDSFSYEQYF. This chain uses TRBV19 with TRBJ2-7; D may correspond to TRBD1 or TRBD2 (5 bases each). This CDR3 has 17 residues. Per the germline V gene, CDR1 is LNHDA and CDR2 is SQIVND (reference sequence). Trimming took off 3 bases at V and 0 bases at J, with 18 bases between the two ends.

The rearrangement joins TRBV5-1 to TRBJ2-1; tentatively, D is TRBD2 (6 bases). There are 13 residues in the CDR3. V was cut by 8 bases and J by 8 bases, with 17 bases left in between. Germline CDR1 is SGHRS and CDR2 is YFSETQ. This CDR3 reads CASLNRGRYEQFF. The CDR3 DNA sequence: TGCGCCAGTCTAAACCGGGGGAGATATGAGCAGTTCTTC.

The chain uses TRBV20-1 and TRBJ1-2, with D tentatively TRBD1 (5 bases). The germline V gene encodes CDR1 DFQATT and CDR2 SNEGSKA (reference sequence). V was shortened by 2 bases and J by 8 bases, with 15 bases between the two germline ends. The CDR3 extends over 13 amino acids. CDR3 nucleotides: TGCAGTGCTAGACAGACAGCCCGGGGGGGCTACACCTTC. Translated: CSARQTARGGYTF.

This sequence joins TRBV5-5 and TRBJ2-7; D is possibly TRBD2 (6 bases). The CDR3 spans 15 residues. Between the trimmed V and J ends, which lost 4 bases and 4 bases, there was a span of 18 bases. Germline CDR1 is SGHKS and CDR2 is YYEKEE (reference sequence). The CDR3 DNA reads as TGTGCCAGCAGCCCCCGGGACTTTGCCGGTTACGAGCAGTACTTC. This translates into CASSPRDFAGYEQYF.

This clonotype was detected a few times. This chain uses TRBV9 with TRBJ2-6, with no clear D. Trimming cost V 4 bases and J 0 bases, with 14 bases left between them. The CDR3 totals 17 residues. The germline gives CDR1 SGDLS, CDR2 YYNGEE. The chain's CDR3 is CASSTGGTNSGANVLTF. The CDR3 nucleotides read TGTGCCAGCAGCACGGGCGGCACCAACTCTGGGGCCAACGTCCTGACTTTC.